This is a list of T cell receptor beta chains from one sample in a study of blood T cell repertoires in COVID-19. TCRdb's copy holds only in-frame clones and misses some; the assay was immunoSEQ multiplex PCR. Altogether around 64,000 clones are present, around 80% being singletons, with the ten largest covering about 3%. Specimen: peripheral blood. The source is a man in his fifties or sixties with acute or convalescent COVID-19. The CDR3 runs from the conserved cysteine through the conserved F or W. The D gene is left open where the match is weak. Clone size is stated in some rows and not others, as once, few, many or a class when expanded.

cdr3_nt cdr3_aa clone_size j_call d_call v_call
TGTGCCAGCGATAGGGGGTTAGGTGGCGAGCAGTACTTC CASDRGLGGEQYF - TRBJ2-7 - TRBV6-6
TGTGCCAGTAGTCCCCGCAGCGGGCCCTACGAGCAGTACTTC CASSPRSGPYEQYF - TRBJ2-7 - TRBV19
TGTGCCAGCAGGTTAACAGGTGGAAACACCATATATTTT CASRLTGGNTIYF - TRBJ1-3 - TRBV13
TGTGCCAGCAGTTACAGCAATCGAAACAGGGTCGATCGGTACGAGCAGTACTTC CASSYSNRNRVDRYEQYF once TRBJ2-7 - TRBV28
TGTGCCAGCAGTTTACCTAGCGGGAGTTCGTACGAGCAGTACTTC CASSLPSGSSYEQYF - TRBJ2-7 TRBD2 TRBV28
TGTGCCAGCAGCAAAGGTTGGTACGGCAATGAGCAGTTCTTC CASSKGWYGNEQFF - TRBJ2-1 - TRBV21-1
TGTGCCAGCAAGGGAGTACGGGCCTACGAGCAGTACTTC CASKGVRAYEQYF - TRBJ2-7 - TRBV12-3/TRBV12-4
TGTGCCACCAGTGATGCGGAAGTCTACAATGAGCAGTTCTTC CATSDAEVYNEQFF - TRBJ2-1 - TRBV24-1
TGTGCCAGCAGTACCCGGGGCTACAATGAGCAGTTCTTC CASSTRGYNEQFF - TRBJ2-1 - TRBV6-5
TGTGCCACCAGTGATGAACAGACCTACGAGCAGTACTTC CATSDEQTYEQYF once TRBJ2-7 - TRBV24-1
TGTGCCAGCAGGCCGGGGTACGCACGCTATAACTATGGCTACACCTTC CASRPGYARYNYGYTF - TRBJ1-2 - TRBV3-1/TRBV3-2
TGCGCCAGCAGCTTGGACAGGGTCCAAGAGACCCAGTACTTC CASSLDRVQETQYF - TRBJ2-5 - TRBV5-1
TGTGCCAGCAGCTTATTGGGTCGGGGTGCTGAAGCTTTCTTT CASSLLGRGAEAFF - TRBJ1-1 - TRBV7-9
TGTGCCAGTAGTTTAAAGTGGACAGGGGGCGACGAGCAGTACTTC CASSLKWTGGDEQYF - TRBJ2-7 TRBD1 TRBV19
TGTGCCAGCAGTCTCAGGCAGAACACTGAAGCTTTCTTT CASSLRQNTEAFF - TRBJ1-1 - TRBV7-2
TGTGCCAGCAGTCCACCGGGATCTCAAGAGACCCAGTACTTC CASSPPGSQETQYF - TRBJ2-5 - TRBV6-5
TGTGCCAGCAGCCAAGAGCCAGGGGGCTCCTATAATTCACCCCTCCACTTT CASSQEPGGSYNSPLHF - TRBJ1-6 TRBD1 TRBV4-2
TGTGCCAGCAGCCTAAAAAGGGGGGGTACTGAAGCTTTCTTT CASSLKRGGTEAFF - TRBJ1-1 - TRBV3-1/TRBV3-2
TGTGCCAGCACCCGTGCCCACGCGGGATGGCAGTATTTT CASTRAHAGWQYF few TRBJ2-3 - TRBV28
TGTGCCAGCAGCTTAGGAGCAACGAACACCGGGGAGCTGTTTTTT CASSLGATNTGELFF - TRBJ2-2 - TRBV7-2
TGTGCCAGCAAGGGGCCCAATCAGCCCCAGCATTTT CASKGPNQPQHF - TRBJ1-5 - TRBV27
TGTGCCACCAGTGATTTTAGGGGTGAAAAACTGTTTTTT CATSDFRGEKLFF - TRBJ1-4 - TRBV24-1